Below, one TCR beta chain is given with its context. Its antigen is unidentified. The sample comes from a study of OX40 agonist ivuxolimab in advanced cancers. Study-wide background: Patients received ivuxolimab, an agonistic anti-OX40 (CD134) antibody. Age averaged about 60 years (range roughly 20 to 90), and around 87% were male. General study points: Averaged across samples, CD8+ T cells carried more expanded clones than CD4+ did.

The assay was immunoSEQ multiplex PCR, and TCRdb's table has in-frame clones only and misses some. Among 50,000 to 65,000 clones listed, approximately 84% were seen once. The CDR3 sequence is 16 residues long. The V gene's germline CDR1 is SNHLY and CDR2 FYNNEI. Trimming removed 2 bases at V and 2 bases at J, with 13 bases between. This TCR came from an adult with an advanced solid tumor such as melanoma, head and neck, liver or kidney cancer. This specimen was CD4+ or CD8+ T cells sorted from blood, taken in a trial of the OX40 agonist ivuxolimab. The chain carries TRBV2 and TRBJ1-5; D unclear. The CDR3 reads CASSELRVRGNQPQHF. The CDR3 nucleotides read TGTGCCAGCAGTGAATTGAGGGTTAGGGGCAATCAGCCCCAGCATTTT.